This T cell receptor beta chain originates from a study of CD8+CD57+ T cells in acquired aplastic anemia. Study overall: DNA recovered from sorted CD4+ and CD8+ cells had a mean of approximately 3.2 ug.

Study-wide results and caveats: In CD8+ cells, Simpson's diversity showed no significant difference between patients and controls. Over 25 CD8+ CDR3 sequences occurred in both the patients and the controls.

The CDR3 is made up of 12 amino acids, end residues included. Germline V gives CDR1 SGHVS, CDR2 FQNEAQ. Flow cytometry had shown expanded CD8+CD57+ cells in the patients chosen for sequencing. On this clonotype itself: Antigen: not known. In this CDR3 the conserved last residue, phenylalanine or tryptophan, is missing, so a read error is likely. The DNA is omitted, as the CDR3 cannot be located on it reliably, and the CDR3 follows TCRdb's listing.

Both TCR beta VDJ combination and CDR3 sequence profiling were carried out. Genomic DNA was the template for this profiling. TCRdb itself ran the reads through MiXCR, one entry per CDR3 protein. The data hold hundreds of thousands of distinct CDR3 sequences, with around 82% observed a single time. The TCR was taken from a human donor with aplastic anemia. The sequenced sample consisted of sorted CD4+, CD8+, or CD8+CD57+ T cells (not recorded which) from PBMCs. The V call is TRBV7-8, the J call TRBJ2-3; the D call TRBD1 from the table was never checked on the DNA. CDR3 loop: CASSVGGDPDSQ.